The 10 T cell receptor beta chains below were found in one sample sequenced in a study of regulatory T cells in long-lasting Graves disease. Documented time point: persistent/refractory GD, antithyroid drugs over 5 years with positive TRAb. Preparation of the TCR library used RNA extracted from PBMCs. Arm-PCR of CDR3 regions with iRepertoire HTBI primers generated TCR beta libraries. TCRdb used MiXCR to reprocess the multiplex PCR reads, holding one entry per CDR3 protein. The table includes more than 350,000 distinct CDR3 sequences, around 23% detected once. The specimen comprised peripheral blood mononuclear cells (PBMCs), sampled when the disease was refractory, from a patient treated with antithyroid drugs. The receptors originated from a female donor with Graves disease.

The rearrangement uses TRBV7-9 and TRBJ2-4; TRBD1 matches 8 bases. CDR1 and CDR2 from the germline V gene are SEHNR and FQNEAQ (reference sequence). V lost 1 base and J lost 13; bases outside the gene matches: 9. The CDR3 consists of 14 residues. CDR3 region: CASSLEQGVREQYF. The CDR3 DNA reads as TGTGCCAGCAGCTTAGAACAGGGGGTGCGTGAGCAGTACTTC.

This sequence joins TRBV20-1 and TRBJ1-6, with 11 bases lining up with TRBD1. Trimming at V came to 5 bases and at J to 5 bases, leaving 8 bases not matched to a gene. Germline CDR1 and CDR2: DFQATT and SNEGSKA (reference sequence). The CDR3 is 16 amino acids. The CDR3 loop is CSAGGGQGVDNSPLHF. Here the CDR3 DNA reads TGCAGTGCTGGAGGGGGACAGGGGGTTGATAATTCACCCCTCCACTTT.

V and J are TRBV7-2 and TRBJ1-1; the D is unclear. V lost 2 bases to trimming and J lost 6 bases, with 10 bases between them. The CDR3 consists of 13 residues. Per germline, CDR1 SGHTA and CDR2 FQGNSA. In nucleotides, the CDR3 is TGTGCCAGCAGCTTATCGGGTGTGGCTGAAGCTTTCTTT. It is translated as CASSLSGVAEAFF.

At least ten counts were recorded for this clonotype. The chain joins TRBV11-1 to TRBJ1-2; D possibly corresponds to TRBD1 (5 bases). Germline V gene data show CDR1 as SGHAT and CDR2 as FQDESV (reference sequence). The V gene lost 0 bases and the J gene lost 7 bases, with 12 bases spanning the gap. The CDR3 length is 14 residues. In DNA form, the CDR3 reads TGTGCCAGCAGCTTAGCCGGGACCCTTTCTGGCTACACCTTC. Protein: CASSLAGTLSGYTF.

This clonotype was found a few times. V is TRBV19 and J is TRBJ1-1, with D uncertain. V was cut by 7 bases and J by 1 base, with 10 bases left in between. The CDR3 loop spans 13 amino acids. Germline V lookup: CDR1 LNHDA, CDR2 SQIVND (reference sequence). The CDR3 DNA reads TGTGCCAGTATTAGTCGGGGGAACACTGAAGCTTTCTTT. Translating it yields CASISRGNTEAFF.

This clonotype was seen more than once but under ten times. This CDR3 is CASSMPQGSGQPQHF. The CDR3 DNA reads as TGTGCCAGTAGTATGCCACAGGGGTCCGGTCAGCCCCAGCATTTT. The V gene is TRBV19, the J gene TRBJ1-5, with TRBD1 identical over 7 bases. Germline assignment: CDR1 LNHDA and CDR2 SQIVND (reference sequence). V shed 3 bases and J 6 bases; nucleotides not matched to a gene: 8. This CDR3 has 15 residues.

The V gene is TRBV19, the J gene TRBJ1-5; TRBD1 matches at 10 bases. Germline assignment: CDR1 LNHDA and CDR2 SQIVND (reference sequence). The CDR3 spans 16 residues. The V gene end was trimmed by 8 bases and the J gene end by 5 bases; junction bases not matched to a gene: 12. The chain's CDR3 is CASHSLDRGMHQPQHF. The CDR3 DNA reads TGTGCCAGTCATTCCCTGGACAGGGGGATGCATCAGCCCCAGCATTTT. The full variable domain, in which reference TRBV19 and TRBJ1-5 provide the parts outside the CDR3, is DGGITQSPKYLFRKEGQNVTLSCEQNLNHDAMYWYRQDPGQGLRLIYYSQIVNDFQKGDIAEGYSVSREKKESFPLTVTSAQKNPTAFYLCASHSLDRGMHQPQHFGDGTRLSIL.

The table lists this clonotype with many counts. The gene calls are TRBV11-2 and TRBJ2-5; 9 nucleotides agree with TRBD1. There are 14 residues in the CDR3. Per the germline V gene, CDR1 is SGHAT and CDR2 is FQNNGV. Trimming cost V 4 bases and J 3 bases; bases outside gene matches: 3. The CDR3 DNA follows: TGTGCCAGCAGCTCCTGGGACAGGGAAGAGACCCAGTACTTC. Translating it yields CASSSWDREETQYF.

The CDR3 protein is CASSDLDEQYF. In DNA, the CDR3 is TGTGCCAGCAGTGATCTGGACGAGCAGTACTTC. V usage is TRBV25-1 and J usage is TRBJ2-7; D is unclear. Germline loops: CDR1 MGHDK, CDR2 SYGVNS. The CDR3 has 11 residues. Trimming stripped 3 bases from V and 5 bases from J, with 5 bases between.

This clonotype was picked up many times. V and J are TRBV5-1 and TRBJ1-4; no definite D call. Per the germline V gene, CDR1 is SGHRS and CDR2 is YFSETQ. The CDR3 has 14 amino acids. Trimming pared 0 bases from V and 3 bases from J, leaving 6 bases between. The CDR3 loop reads CASSLGGANEKLFF. In nucleotides, the CDR3 is TGCGCCAGCAGCTTGGGAGGAGCTAATGAAAAACTGTTTTTT.